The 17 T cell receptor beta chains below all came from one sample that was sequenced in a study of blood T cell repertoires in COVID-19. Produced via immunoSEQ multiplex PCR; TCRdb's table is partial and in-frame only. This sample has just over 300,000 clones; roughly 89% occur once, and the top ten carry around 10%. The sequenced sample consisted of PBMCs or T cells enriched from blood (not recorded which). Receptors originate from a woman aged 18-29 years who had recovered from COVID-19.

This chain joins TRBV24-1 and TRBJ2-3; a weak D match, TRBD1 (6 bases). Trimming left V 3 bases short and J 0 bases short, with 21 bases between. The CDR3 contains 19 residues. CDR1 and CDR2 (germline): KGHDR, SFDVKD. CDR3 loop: CATSDVAALGTTSTDTQYF. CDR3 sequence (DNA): TGTGCCACCAGTGATGTCGCGGCCCTGGGGACAACTAGCACAGATACGCAGTATTTT.

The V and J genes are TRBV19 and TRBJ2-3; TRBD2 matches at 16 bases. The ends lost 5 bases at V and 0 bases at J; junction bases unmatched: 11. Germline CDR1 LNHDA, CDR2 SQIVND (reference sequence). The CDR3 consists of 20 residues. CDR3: CASSGSHRGLAGGSTDTQYF. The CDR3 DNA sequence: TGTGCCAGTAGTGGGTCCCACCGGGGACTAGCGGGAGGGAGCACAGATACGCAGTATTTT.

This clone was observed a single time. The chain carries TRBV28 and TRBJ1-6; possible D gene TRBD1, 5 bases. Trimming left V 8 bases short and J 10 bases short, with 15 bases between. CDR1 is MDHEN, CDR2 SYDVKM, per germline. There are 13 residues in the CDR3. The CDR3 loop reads CASHKSGYSPLHF. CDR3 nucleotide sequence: TGTGCCAGCCACAAATCAGGGTACTCACCCCTCCACTTT.

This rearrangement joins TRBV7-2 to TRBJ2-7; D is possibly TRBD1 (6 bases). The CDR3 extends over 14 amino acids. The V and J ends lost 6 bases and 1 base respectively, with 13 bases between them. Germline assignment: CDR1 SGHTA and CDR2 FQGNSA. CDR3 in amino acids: CASSSTTGSYEQYF. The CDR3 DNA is TGTGCCAGCAGTTCTACCACAGGGTCCTACGAGCAGTACTTC.

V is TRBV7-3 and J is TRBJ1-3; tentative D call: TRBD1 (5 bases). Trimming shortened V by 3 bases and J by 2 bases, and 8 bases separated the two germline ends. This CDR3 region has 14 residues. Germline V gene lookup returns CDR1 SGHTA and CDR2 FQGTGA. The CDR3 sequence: CASSLPGTGNTIYF. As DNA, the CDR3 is TGTGCCAGCAGCTTGCCAGGGACTGGAAACACCATATATTTT.

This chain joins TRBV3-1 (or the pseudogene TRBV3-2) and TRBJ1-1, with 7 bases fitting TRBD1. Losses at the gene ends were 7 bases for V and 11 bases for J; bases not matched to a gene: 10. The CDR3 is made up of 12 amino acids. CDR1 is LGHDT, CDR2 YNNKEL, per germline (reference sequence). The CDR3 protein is CASTPIGGAAFF. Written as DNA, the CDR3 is TGTGCCAGCACCCCGATAGGGGGCGCGGCTTTCTTT.

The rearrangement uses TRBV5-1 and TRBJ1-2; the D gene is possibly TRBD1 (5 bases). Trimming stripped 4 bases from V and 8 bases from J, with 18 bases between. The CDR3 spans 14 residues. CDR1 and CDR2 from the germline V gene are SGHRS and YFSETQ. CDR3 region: CASSPVRDSGGYTF. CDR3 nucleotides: TGCGCCAGCAGCCCCGTGCGGGACTCCGGGGGCTACACCTTC.

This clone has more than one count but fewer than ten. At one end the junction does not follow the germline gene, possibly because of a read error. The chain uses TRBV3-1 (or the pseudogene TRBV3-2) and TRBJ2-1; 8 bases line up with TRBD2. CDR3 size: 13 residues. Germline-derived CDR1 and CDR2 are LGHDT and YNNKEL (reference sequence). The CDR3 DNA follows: TGTGCCAGCAGCCAATTACGAGCGGGGGATGCCATCTTC. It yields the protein CASSQLRAGDAIF.

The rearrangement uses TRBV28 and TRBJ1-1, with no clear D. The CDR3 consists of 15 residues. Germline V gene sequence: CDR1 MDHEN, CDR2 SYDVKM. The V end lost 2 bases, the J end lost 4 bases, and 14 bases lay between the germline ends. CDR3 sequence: CASSLILRGGTEAFF. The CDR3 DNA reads TGTGCCAGCAGTTTAATTTTACGGGGAGGCACTGAAGCTTTCTTT.

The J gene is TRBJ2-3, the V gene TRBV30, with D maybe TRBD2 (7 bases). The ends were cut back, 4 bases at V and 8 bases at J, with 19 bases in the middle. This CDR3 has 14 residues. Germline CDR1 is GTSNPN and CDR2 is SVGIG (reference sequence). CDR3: CAWTLRLGGATQYF. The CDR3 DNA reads TGTGCCTGGACGCTGCGACTAGGGGGGGCTACGCAGTATTTT.

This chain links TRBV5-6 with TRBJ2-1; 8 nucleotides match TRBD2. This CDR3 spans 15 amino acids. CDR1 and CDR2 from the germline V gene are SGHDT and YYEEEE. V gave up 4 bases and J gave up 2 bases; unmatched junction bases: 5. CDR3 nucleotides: TGTGCCAGCAGCCTATCGGGACTAGCCTACAATGAGCAGTTCTTC. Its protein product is CASSLSGLAYNEQFF.

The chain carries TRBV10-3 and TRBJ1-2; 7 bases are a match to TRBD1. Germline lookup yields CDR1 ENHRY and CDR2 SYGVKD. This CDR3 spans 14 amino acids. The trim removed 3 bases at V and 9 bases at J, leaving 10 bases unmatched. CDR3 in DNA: TGTGCCATCAGTGAAGACAGGGCCCCAGGGAGCTACACCTTC. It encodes CAISEDRAPGSYTF.

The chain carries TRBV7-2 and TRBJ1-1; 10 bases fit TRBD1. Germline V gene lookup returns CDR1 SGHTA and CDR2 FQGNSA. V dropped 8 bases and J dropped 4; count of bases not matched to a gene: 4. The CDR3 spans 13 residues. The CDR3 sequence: CASLWTGGTEAFF. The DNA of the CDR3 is TGTGCCAGCCTCTGGACAGGGGGCACTGAAGCTTTCTTT.

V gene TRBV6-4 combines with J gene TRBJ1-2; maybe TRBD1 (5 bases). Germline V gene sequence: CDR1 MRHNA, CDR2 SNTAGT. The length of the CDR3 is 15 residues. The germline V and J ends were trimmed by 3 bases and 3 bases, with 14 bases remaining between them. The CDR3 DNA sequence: TGTGCCAGCAGTGAGGTGGGTCTAGGGGACTATGGCTACACCTTC. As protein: CASSEVGLGDYGYTF.

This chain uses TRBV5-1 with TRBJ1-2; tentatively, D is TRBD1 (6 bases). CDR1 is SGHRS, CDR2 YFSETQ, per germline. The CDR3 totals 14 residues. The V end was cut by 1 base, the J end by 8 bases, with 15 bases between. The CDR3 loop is CASSLWSGASGYTF. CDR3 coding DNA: TGCGCCAGCAGCTTGTGGTCAGGGGCGAGCGGCTACACCTTC.

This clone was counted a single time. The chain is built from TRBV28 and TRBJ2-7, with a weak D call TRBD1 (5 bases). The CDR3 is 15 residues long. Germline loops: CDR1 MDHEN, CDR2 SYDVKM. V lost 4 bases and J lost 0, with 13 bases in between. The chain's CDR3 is CASSSGQGSSYEQYF. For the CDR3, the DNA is TGTGCCAGCAGTTCCGGGCAGGGTAGCTCCTACGAGCAGTACTTC.

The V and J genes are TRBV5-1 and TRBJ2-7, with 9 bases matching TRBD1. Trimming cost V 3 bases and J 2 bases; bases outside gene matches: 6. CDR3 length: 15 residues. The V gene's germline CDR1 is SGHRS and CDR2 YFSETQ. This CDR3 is CASSSPRTGAYEQYF. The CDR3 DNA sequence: TGCGCCAGCAGCTCTCCGAGGACAGGGGCCTACGAGCAGTACTTC.